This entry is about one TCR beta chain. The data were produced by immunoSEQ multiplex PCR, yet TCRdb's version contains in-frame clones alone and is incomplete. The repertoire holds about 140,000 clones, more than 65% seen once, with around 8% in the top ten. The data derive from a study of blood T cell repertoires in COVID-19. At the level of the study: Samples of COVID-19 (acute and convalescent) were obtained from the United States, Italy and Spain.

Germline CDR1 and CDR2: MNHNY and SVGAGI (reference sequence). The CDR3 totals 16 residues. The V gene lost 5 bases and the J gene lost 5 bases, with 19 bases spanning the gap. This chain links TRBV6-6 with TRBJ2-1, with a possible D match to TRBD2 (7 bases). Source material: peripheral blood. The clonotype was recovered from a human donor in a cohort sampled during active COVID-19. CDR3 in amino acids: CASSTPAGAGDNEQFF. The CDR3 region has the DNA TGTGCCAGCAGTACGCCGGCGGGGGCCGGGGACAATGAGCAGTTCTTC.